These 32 T cell receptor beta chains were sequenced from one sample in a study of OX40 agonist ivuxolimab in advanced cancers. Profiling relied on immunoSEQ multiplex PCR, and the TCRdb table lists in-frame clones only, not all of them. Here the sample spans 70,000 to 90,000 clones, about 89% being singletons. Sequenced here: CD4+ or CD8+ T cells sorted from blood, sampled in a trial of the OX40 agonist ivuxolimab. These receptors came from an adult with an advanced solid tumor such as melanoma, head and neck, liver or kidney cancer.

V usage is TRBV5-4 and J usage is TRBJ2-1; TRBD2 matches 8 bases. The germline V gene has CDR1 SGHNT and CDR2 YYREEE (reference sequence). V gave up 4 bases and J gave up 8 bases; unmatched junction bases: 2. This CDR3 has 12 amino acids. DNA of the CDR3: TGTGCCAGCAGCCCGCGGGGGGATGAGCAGTTCTTC. This translates into CASSPRGDEQFF.

The chain couples TRBV14 to TRBJ1-2; 7 bases fit TRBD1. Per the germline V gene, CDR1 is SGHDN and CDR2 is FVKESK. Losses at the gene ends were 2 bases for V and 4 bases for J; bases not matched to a gene: 4. This CDR3 contains 14 residues. The CDR3 bases are TGTGCCAGCAGCCAATCGGACAGGTCCTATGGCTACACCTTC. As protein: CASSQSDRSYGYTF.

This clone was seen only a few times. The gene calls are TRBV10-1 and TRBJ1-2; D is uncertain. V shed 6 bases and J shed 7 bases, with 9 bases lying between them. Germline CDR1 reads WNHNN; CDR2 reads SYGVQD (reference sequence). The CDR3 covers 11 residues. CDR3 coding DNA: TGCGCCAGCAGGTTGGAACGTGGCTACACCTTC. This sequence encodes CASRLERGYTF.

The chain is built from TRBV27 and TRBJ2-2; D possibly matches TRBD1 or TRBD2 (5 bases each). V was pared by 8 bases and J by 3 bases, with 13 bases between. The CDR3 length is 14 residues. The germline V gene has CDR1 MNHEY and CDR2 SMNVEV (reference sequence). The CDR3 DNA sequence: TGTGCCAGCCAAAGAGGGGATTACACCGGGGAGCTGTTTTTT. The encoded protein is CASQRGDYTGELFF.

The chain couples TRBV19 to TRBJ1-1; D is ambiguous. CDR1 LNHDA and CDR2 SQIVND come from the germline V gene (reference sequence). This CDR3 has 15 residues. V lost 3 bases and J lost 1, with 12 bases in between. This CDR3 reads CASSITGPRNTEAFF. CDR3 nucleotide sequence: TGTGCCAGTAGTATCACTGGACCCAGGAACACTGAAGCTTTCTTT. The whole variable domain, remainder taken from reference TRBV19 and TRBJ1-1, is DGGITQSPKYLFRKEGQNVTLSCEQNLNHDAMYWYRQDPGQGLRLIYYSQIVNDFQKGDIAEGYSVSREKKESFPLTVTSAQKNPTAFYLCASSITGPRNTEAFFGQGTRLTVV.

This chain connects TRBV7-2 to TRBJ1-5, with 8 nucleotides matching TRBD1. The junction had 6 bases not matched to a gene; V was cut back by 5 bases and J by 3 bases. Germline CDR1 and CDR2: SGHTA and FQGNSA. This CDR3 region has 15 residues. The CDR3: CASSLSTGDNQPQHF. The CDR3 DNA sequence: TGTGCCAGCAGCCTTTCGACAGGGGACAATCAGCCCCAGCATTTT.

V is TRBV18 and J is TRBJ1-1; D is unclear. This CDR3 has 15 amino acids. Germline V lookup: CDR1 KGHSH, CDR2 LQKENI. V lost 0 bases and J lost 2, with 10 bases in between. CDR3 bases: TGTGCCAGCTCACCACCGGGTCCGGGCAACACTGAAGCTTTCTTT. Residues: CASSPPGPGNTEAFF.

The chain combines TRBV11-3 with TRBJ2-7, with 8 bases identical to TRBD1. The CDR3 runs 15 residues. In germline, CDR1 is SGHNT, CDR2 YENEEA. V shed 5 bases, J shed 0 bases, and the junction held 6 bases outside the gene matches. CDR3 protein: CASSPRTGSSYEQYF. CDR3 in DNA: TGTGCCAGCAGCCCTAGGACAGGGAGCTCCTACGAGCAGTACTTC. The whole variable domain, filled in from reference TRBV11-3 and TRBJ2-7, reads EAGVVQSPRYKIIEKKQPVAFWCNPISGHNTLYWYLQNLGQGPELLIRYENEEAVDDSQLPKDRFSAERLKGVDSTLKIQPAELGDSAVYLCASSPRTGSSYEQYFGPGTRLTVT.

The chain couples TRBV29-1 to TRBJ1-1; 7 bases fit TRBD1. Germline CDR1 is SQVTM and CDR2 is ANQGSEA. V was pared by 7 bases and J by 0 bases, with 8 bases of the junction left unmatched. This CDR3 has 14 residues. This CDR3 is CSARTGVMNTEAFF. CDR3 bases: TGCAGCGCTCGGACAGGAGTCATGAACACTGAAGCTTTCTTT.

The V call is TRBV6-1, the J call TRBJ1-5, with 7 positions matching TRBD1. The CDR3 spans 12 residues. From germline, CDR1 is MNHNS and CDR2 SASEGT. V shed 6 bases and J 7 bases; nucleotides not matched to a gene: 3. The CDR3: CASRRDRQPQHF. CDR3 in DNA: TGTGCCAGCAGGCGGGACAGACAGCCCCAGCATTTT.

This chain joins TRBV14 and TRBJ2-3, with a tentative D call TRBD2 (7 bases). This CDR3 is 15 amino acids long. Germline lookup yields CDR1 SGHDN and CDR2 FVKESK. Between the trimmed V and J ends, which lost 4 bases and 4 bases, there was a span of 15 bases. The CDR3 DNA reads as TGTGCCAGCAGCCCCCTAGGGGGAGGGGCAGATACGCAGTATTTT. Translation: CASSPLGGGADTQYF.

The genes are TRBV28 and TRBJ1-4, with D perhaps TRBD1 (6 bases). The germline V gene encodes CDR1 MDHEN and CDR2 SYDVKM. This CDR3 has 15 amino acids. Trimming shortened V by 2 bases and J by 7 bases, and 14 bases separated the two germline ends. DNA of the CDR3: TGTGCCAGCAGTTTACGAGGGGGGCGGGGTGAAAAACTGTTTTTT. As protein: CASSLRGGRGEKLFF.

This rearrangement joins TRBV30 to TRBJ1-4, with a weak D call TRBD1 (5 bases). Germline CDR1 is GTSNPN and CDR2 is SVGIG (reference sequence). The CDR3 spans 17 residues. The V gene lost 1 base and the J gene lost 0 bases, with 15 bases spanning the gap. CDR3 DNA sequence: TGTGCCTGGAGTGGGGGGACTTTTAGCCCAACTAATGAAAAACTGTTTTTT. Its translation: CAWSGGTFSPTNEKLFF.

The chain has TRBV27 and TRBJ1-2; tentative D call: TRBD1 (5 bases). V lost 7 bases, J lost 3 bases, and 12 bases lay in between. Germline CDR1 is MNHEY and CDR2 is SMNVEV (reference sequence). This CDR3 contains 13 residues. In nucleotides, the CDR3 is TGTGCCAGCACTGGGGGGAATCACTATGGCTACACCTTC. Its translation: CASTGGNHYGYTF.

CDR3 coding DNA: TGTGCCATCACCCGGACTAGCGGGAGAAATGAGCAGTTCTTC. It specifies CAITRTSGRNEQFF. The J gene is TRBJ2-1, the V gene TRBV10-3; 13 bases fit TRBD2. Trimming took 7 bases from V and 7 from J; bases not matched to a gene: 4. This CDR3 comprises 14 residues. CDR1 and CDR2 (germline): ENHRY, SYGVKD.

The DNA of the CDR3 is TGTGCCAGCAGCTTAAAAGGGACAGGGGGCCACCAGCCCCAGCATTTT. This encodes CASSLKGTGGHQPQHF. The chain is built from TRBV7-2 and TRBJ1-5; 12 bases are a match to TRBD1. The junction had 6 bases not matched to a gene; V was cut back by 2 bases and J by 7 bases. CDR1 and CDR2 (germline): SGHTA, FQGNSA. This CDR3 spans 16 amino acids.

This chain joins TRBV10-3 and TRBJ2-2; the match to TRBD2 covers 7 bases. Germline CDR1 and CDR2: ENHRY and SYGVKD. Germline trimming cut 5 bases from V and 2 bases from J; bases unmatched to any gene: 8. The CDR3 is made up of 16 amino acids. The CDR3: CAISSSSGFNTGELFF. The CDR3 DNA reads TGTGCCATCAGTTCCTCTAGCGGATTCAACACCGGGGAGCTGTTTTTT.

The chain links TRBV27 to TRBJ1-6, with TRBD1 matching over 7 bases. Trimming at V came to 4 bases and at J to 7 bases, leaving 7 bases not matched to a gene. The CDR3 consists of 15 residues. Germline lookup yields CDR1 MNHEY and CDR2 SMNVEV (reference sequence). CDR3 in DNA: TGTGCCAGCAGTTGGGGGGACAGCGTAAATTCACCCCTCCACTTT. Protein: CASSWGDSVNSPLHF.

The rearrangement joins TRBV5-1 to TRBJ2-2; TRBD1 matches at 9 bases. Germline-derived CDR1 and CDR2 are SGHRS and YFSETQ. With 0 bases clipped from V and 4 bases from J, the junction kept 7 bases outside the gene matches. The CDR3 has 17 residues. The CDR3 loop reads CASSLGATGGATGELFF. The CDR3 DNA follows: TGCGCCAGCAGCTTGGGGGCGACAGGGGGAGCCACCGGGGAGCTGTTTTTT.

Comment on this clone: Distinct nucleotide sequences in the sample also encode this CDR3. The chain has TRBV5-4 and TRBJ2-1; D remains unclear. Germline values: CDR1 SGHNT, CDR2 YYREEE (reference sequence). Trimming removed 1 base from V and 4 bases from J, with 0 bases in between. The CDR3 runs 11 residues. The CDR3 bases are TGTGCCAGCAGCTTGTACAATGAGCAGTTCTTC. Its translation is CASSLYNEQFF.

This clone was observed a handful of times. This rearrangement joins TRBV4-1 to TRBJ1-1, with D hard to call. From germline, CDR1 is MGHRA and CDR2 YSYEKL. V lost 6 bases and J lost 0, with 11 bases in between. CDR3 length: 14 amino acids. The CDR3 reads CASSPEQMNTEAFF. CDR3 DNA sequence: TGCGCCAGCAGTCCAGAGCAAATGAACACTGAAGCTTTCTTT.

This chain connects TRBV5-1 to TRBJ2-5; 9 bases match TRBD2. The CDR3 consists of 15 residues. Germline trimming cut 1 base from V and 2 bases from J; bases unmatched to any gene: 3. The germline CDR1 and CDR2 sequences are SGHRS and YFSETQ. The CDR3 protein is CASSLRLADQETQYF. The CDR3 bases are TGCGCCAGCAGCTTGAGACTAGCGGATCAAGAGACCCAGTACTTC.

V gene TRBV5-1 combines with J gene TRBJ2-3; no definite D call. CDR3 size: 15 residues. The germline CDR1 and CDR2 sequences are SGHRS and YFSETQ. Trimming took off 1 base at V and 5 bases at J, with 14 bases between the two ends. The CDR3 loop is CASSLSGGKEDTQYF. DNA of the CDR3: TGCGCCAGCAGCTTGTCGGGTGGTAAAGAAGATACGCAGTATTTT.

This sequence joins TRBV6-5 and TRBJ2-7; 7 bases map to TRBD2. This CDR3 has 16 amino acids. The germline CDR1 and CDR2 sequences are MNHEY and SVGAGI. After removal of 0 bases from V and 4 bases from J, the junction contained 9 bases not matched to a gene. The CDR3 loop reads CASSYSRGLSYYEQYF. The CDR3 DNA reads TGTGCCAGCAGTTACTCGAGGGGACTATCCTATTACGAGCAGTACTTC.

V gene TRBV2 combines with J gene TRBJ1-2; 11 bases fit TRBD1. This CDR3 region has 17 residues. CDR1 is SNHLY and CDR2 is FYNNEI in the germline V gene. Trimming took 7 bases from V and 1 from J; bases not matched to a gene: 11. The CDR3 coding sequence is TGTGCCAGCACCCCCCTGGGAGGGACAGGGGGTAACTATGGCTACACCTTC. Its protein is CASTPLGGTGGNYGYTF. Based on the CDR3 plus reference TRBV2 and TRBJ1-2, the full variable domain is EPEVTQTPSHQVTQMGQEVILRCVPISNHLYFYWYRQILGQKVEFLVSFYNNEISEKSEIFDDQFSVERPDGSNFTLKIRSTKLEDSAMYFCASTPLGGTGGNYGYTFGSGTRLTVV.

The chain is built from TRBV19 and TRBJ1-2; D is undetermined. This CDR3 has 16 amino acids. The germline CDR1 and CDR2 sequences are LNHDA and SQIVND (reference sequence). V gave up 7 bases and J gave up 0 bases, with 18 bases separating them. The CDR3, as DNA: TGTGCCAGTATTGGTCCCCCAGGCGCTACTAACTATGGCTACACCTTC. Protein product: CASIGPPGATNYGYTF.

The chain couples TRBV7-2 to TRBJ2-1; 8 positions agree with TRBD2. The CDR3 spans 15 residues. J was trimmed by 0 bases and V by 5 bases; bases with no gene match: 3. From germline, CDR1 is SGHTA and CDR2 FQGNSA. CDR3 sequence reads: CASSLSGSSYNEQFF. CDR3 in DNA: TGTGCCAGCAGCCTAAGCGGGAGCTCCTACAATGAGCAGTTCTTC.

The rearrangement links TRBV9 to TRBJ2-1; D gene unclear. Trimming stripped 0 bases from V and 10 bases from J, with 14 bases between. Looked up from germline, CDR1 is SGDLS and CDR2 is YYNGEE. This CDR3 has 14 residues. The CDR3 bases are TGTGCCAGCAGCGTAGTCGGCGGAAGTAACGAGCAGTTCTTC. Its protein product is CASSVVGGSNEQFF.

Notes on this clone: At the DNA level, this CDR3 is encoded by other sequences in the same sample as well. The CDR3 DNA follows: TGTGCCAGCAGCCCTAGGACAGCGAACACCGGGGAGCTGTTTTTT. This encodes CASSPRTANTGELFF. V gene TRBV11-3 combines with J gene TRBJ2-2, with D maybe TRBD1 (6 bases). The CDR3 length is 15 residues. CDR1 and CDR2 from the germline V gene are SGHNT and YENEEA. Trimming removed 5 bases at V and 0 bases at J, with 10 bases between.

CDR3 DNA: TGTGCCAGCAGCCCAATGACAGGAAATAGCAATCAGCCCCAGCATTTT. It encodes CASSPMTGNSNQPQHF. This chain joins TRBV7-2 and TRBJ1-5; D is perhaps TRBD1 (6 bases). Trimming stripped 5 bases from V and 0 bases from J, with 14 bases between. Germline V CDR1 and CDR2: SGHTA, FQGNSA. The CDR3 runs to 16 residues. Supplemented by reference TRBV7-2 and TRBJ1-5, the full variable domain reads GAGVSQSPSNKVTEKGKDVELRCDPISGHTALYWYRQSLGQGLEFLIYFQGNSAPDKSGLPSDRFSAERTGGSVSTLTIQRTQQEDSAVYLCASSPMTGNSNQPQHFGDGTRLSIL.

The chain combines TRBV6-5 with TRBJ2-3; 9 bases map to TRBD2. The V gene end was trimmed by 3 bases and the J gene end by 6 bases; junction bases not matched to a gene: 7. CDR1 and CDR2 from the germline V gene are MNHEY and SVGAGI. CDR3 length: 15 amino acids. Written as DNA, the CDR3 is TGTGCCAGCAGTTATTTTAGCGGGAGAATGGATACGCAGTATTTT. Its protein is CASSYFSGRMDTQYF.

This clone was seen only a few times. V and J are TRBV5-1 and TRBJ1-4; D is perhaps TRBD1 (6 bases). The CDR3 loop spans 14 amino acids. CDR1 and CDR2 (germline): SGHRS, YFSETQ. Trimming removed 0 bases from V and 6 bases from J, with 9 bases in between. CDR3 residues: CASSLVGTHEKLFF. The CDR3, as DNA: TGCGCCAGCAGCTTGGTGGGGACACATGAAAAACTGTTTTTT.